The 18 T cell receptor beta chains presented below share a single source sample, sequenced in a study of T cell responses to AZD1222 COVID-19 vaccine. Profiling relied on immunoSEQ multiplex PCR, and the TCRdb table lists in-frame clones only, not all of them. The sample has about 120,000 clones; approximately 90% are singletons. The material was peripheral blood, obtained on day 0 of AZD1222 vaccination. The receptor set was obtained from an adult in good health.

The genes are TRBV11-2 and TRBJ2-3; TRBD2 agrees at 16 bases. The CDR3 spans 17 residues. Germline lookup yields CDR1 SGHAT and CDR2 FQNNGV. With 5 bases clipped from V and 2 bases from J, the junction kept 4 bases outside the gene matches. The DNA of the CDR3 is TGTGCCAGCAGCCCGGGACTAGCGGGGGGGTACACAGATACGCAGTATTTT. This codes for CASSPGLAGGYTDTQYF.

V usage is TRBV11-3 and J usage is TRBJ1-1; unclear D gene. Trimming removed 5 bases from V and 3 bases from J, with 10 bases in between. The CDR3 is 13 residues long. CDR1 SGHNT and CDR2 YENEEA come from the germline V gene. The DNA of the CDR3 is TGTGCCAGCAGCCTGGGTAGGTACACTGAAGCTTTCTTT. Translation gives CASSLGRYTEAFF.

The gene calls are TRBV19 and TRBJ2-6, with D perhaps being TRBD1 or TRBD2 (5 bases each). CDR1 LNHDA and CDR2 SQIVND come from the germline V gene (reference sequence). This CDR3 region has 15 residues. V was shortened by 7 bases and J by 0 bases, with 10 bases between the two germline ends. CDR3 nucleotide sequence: TGTGCCAGTAAAGAGGGGATCTCTGGGGCCAACGTCCTGACTTTC. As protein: CASKEGISGANVLTF.

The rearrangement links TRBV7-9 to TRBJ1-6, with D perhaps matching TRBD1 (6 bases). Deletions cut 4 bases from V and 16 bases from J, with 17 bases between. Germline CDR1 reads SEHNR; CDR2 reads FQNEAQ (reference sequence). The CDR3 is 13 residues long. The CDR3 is CASSSSQGYGLHF. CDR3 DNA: TGTGCCAGCAGCTCATCCCAGGGGTACGGACTCCACTTT.

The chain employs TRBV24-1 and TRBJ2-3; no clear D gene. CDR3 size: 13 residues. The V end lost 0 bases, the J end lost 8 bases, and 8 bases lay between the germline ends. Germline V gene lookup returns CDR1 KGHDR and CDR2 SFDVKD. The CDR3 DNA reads TGTGCCACCAGTGATTTGGTGGGCGGTACGCAGTATTTT. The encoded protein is CATSDLVGGTQYF.

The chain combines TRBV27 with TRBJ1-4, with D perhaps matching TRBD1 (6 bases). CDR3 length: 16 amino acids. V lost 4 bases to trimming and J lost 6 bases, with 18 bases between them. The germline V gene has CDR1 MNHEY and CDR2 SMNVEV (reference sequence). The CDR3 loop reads CASSSPSRDKHEKLFF. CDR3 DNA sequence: TGTGCCAGCAGTTCCCCAAGCCGGGACAAACATGAAAAACTGTTTTTT.

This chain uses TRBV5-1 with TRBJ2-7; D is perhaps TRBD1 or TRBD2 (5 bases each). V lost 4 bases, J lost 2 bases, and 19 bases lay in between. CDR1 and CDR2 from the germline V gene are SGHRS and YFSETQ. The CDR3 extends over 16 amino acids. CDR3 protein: CASSPTGGPNPYEQYF. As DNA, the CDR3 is TGCGCCAGCAGCCCTACAGGCGGGCCGAATCCCTACGAGCAGTACTTC.

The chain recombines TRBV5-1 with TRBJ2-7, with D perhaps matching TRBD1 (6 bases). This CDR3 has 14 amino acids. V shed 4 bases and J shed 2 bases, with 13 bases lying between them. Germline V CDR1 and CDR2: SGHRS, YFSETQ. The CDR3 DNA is TGCGCCAGCAGCCCCGGACAGATTACCTACGAGCAGTACTTC. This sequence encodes CASSPGQITYEQYF.

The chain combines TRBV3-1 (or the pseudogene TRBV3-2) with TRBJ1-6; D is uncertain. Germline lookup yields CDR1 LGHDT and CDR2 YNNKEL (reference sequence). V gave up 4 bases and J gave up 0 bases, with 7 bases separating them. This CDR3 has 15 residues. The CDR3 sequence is CASSLQSSYNSPLHF. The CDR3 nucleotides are TGTGCCAGCAGCCTACAAAGCTCCTATAATTCACCCCTCCACTTT.

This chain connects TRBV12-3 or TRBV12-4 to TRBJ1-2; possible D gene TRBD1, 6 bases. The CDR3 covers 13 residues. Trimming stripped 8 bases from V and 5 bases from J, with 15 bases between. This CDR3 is CASQLRGRYGYTF. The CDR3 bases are TGTGCCAGCCAACTTCGGGGGCGGTATGGCTACACCTTC.

For the CDR3, the DNA is TGTGCCAGCAGCCCCAGAGTACGGGGAAACACCATATATTTT. Protein sequence: CASSPRVRGNTIYF. The V gene is TRBV3-1 (or the pseudogene TRBV3-2), the J gene TRBJ1-3, with no clear D. Germline lookup yields CDR1 LGHDT and CDR2 YNNKEL (reference sequence). The CDR3 loop spans 14 amino acids. V lost 4 bases, J lost 4 bases, and 11 bases lay in between.

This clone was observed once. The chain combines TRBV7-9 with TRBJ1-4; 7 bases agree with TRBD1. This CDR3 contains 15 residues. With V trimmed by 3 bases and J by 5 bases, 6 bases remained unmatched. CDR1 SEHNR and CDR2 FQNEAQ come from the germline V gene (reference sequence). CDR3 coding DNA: TGTGCCAGCAGCTTCGGACAGGATCCGAATGAAAAACTGTTTTTT. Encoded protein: CASSFGQDPNEKLFF.

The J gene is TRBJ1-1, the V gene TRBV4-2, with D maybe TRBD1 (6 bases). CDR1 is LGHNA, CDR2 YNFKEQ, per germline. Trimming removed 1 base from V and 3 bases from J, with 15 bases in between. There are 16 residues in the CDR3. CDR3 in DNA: TGTGCCAGCAGCCAAGGATCTAGGGGGAATTACACTGAAGCTTTCTTT. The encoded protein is CASSQGSRGNYTEAFF.

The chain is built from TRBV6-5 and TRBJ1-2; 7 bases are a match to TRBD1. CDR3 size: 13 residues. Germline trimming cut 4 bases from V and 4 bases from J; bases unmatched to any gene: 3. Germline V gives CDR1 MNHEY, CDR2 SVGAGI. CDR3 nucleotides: TGTGCCAGCAGTTGGGAGGGGGCCTATGGCTACACCTTC. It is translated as CASSWEGAYGYTF.

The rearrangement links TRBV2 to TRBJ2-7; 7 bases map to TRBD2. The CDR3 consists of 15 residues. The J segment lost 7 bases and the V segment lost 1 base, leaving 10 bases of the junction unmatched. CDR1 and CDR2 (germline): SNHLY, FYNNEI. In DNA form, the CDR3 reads TGTGCCAGCAGTGAAGTCCTAGCGGCGACGGCGGAGCAGTACTTC. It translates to CASSEVLAATAEQYF.

The chain's CDR3 is CARSLGFSGKTYEQYF. CDR3 in DNA: TGTGCCAGAAGCTTGGGTTTTAGCGGGAAAACCTACGAGCAGTACTTC. The chain uses TRBV5-3 and TRBJ2-7; 8 nucleotides agree with TRBD2. TRBV5-3 counts as an open reading frame of uncertain function. The length of the CDR3 is 16 residues. The junction had 7 bases not matched to a gene; V was cut back by 0 bases and J by 2 bases.

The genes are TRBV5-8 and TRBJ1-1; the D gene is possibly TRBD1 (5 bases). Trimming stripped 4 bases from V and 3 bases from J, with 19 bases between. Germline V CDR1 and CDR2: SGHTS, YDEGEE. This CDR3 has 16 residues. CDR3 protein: CASSSGWERQYTEAFF. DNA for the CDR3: TGTGCCAGCAGCAGTGGGTGGGAAAGACAGTACACTGAAGCTTTCTTT.

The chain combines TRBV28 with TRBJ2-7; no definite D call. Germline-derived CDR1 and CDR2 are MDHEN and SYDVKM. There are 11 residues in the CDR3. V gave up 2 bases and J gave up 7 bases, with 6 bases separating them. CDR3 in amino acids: CASSLTFEQYF. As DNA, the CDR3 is TGTGCCAGCAGTTTAACGTTTGAGCAGTACTTC. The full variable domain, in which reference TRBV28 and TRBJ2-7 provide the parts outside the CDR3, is DVKVTQSSRYLVKRTGEKVFLECVQDMDHENMFWYRQDPGLGLRLIYFSYDVKMKEKGDIPEGYSVSREKKERFSLILESASTNQTSMYLCASSLTFEQYFGPGTRLTVT.